This T cell receptor beta chain came from a study of blood T cell repertoires in COVID-19 (dated by TCRdb to about 2020). Background on the whole study: The collaborator samples originated in the United States, Italy and Spain and spanned the acute and convalescent phases of COVID-19. The material from the prospective study consisted of cDNA or gDNA derived from T cells, B-cell-depleted T cells, or PBMCs. Deeply sampled blood TCRbeta repertoires from subjects exposed to, actively infected with, or recovered from COVID-19 were included in the dataset. The repertoires were released in a freely available public database intended as a resource for research on the immune response to SARS-CoV-2. The samples were drawn from two sources: the first 160 participants of the ongoing ImmuneRACE study, and fewer than 1,500 subjects contributed by 6 global collaborators. The sample metadata nearly always contained a de-identified subject ID, COVID-19 status, age in years and sex. HLA class I and class II types, where available, came from metadata supplied by the sample provider rather than from assay-based typing.

Whole blood was collected in K2EDTA tubes by collaborating institutions according to the institutions' own protocols. Collaborator samples were shipped for TCRbeta analysis as frozen whole blood, isolated PBMCs, or DNA extracted from either sample type. General study outcomes and caveats: The amount of clinical and demographic metadata varied by source and participant and was provided uncurated.

The germline V gene supplies CDR1 MNHEY and CDR2 SVGAGI. The CDR3 goes from the cysteine to the phenylalanine over 15 residues. Only CDR3 DNA remains: 45 bases, in frame from the first base. Deletion took 6 bases off V and 0 bases off J, with a span of 12 bases between the germline ends. As for this clone: It lacks a known antigen. No qualities accompany the bases; no much larger clone lies one base away.

TCRbeta CDR3 regions were amplified from genomic DNA using the immunoSEQ Assay, a bias-controlled multiplex PCR. Processing in the source paper ran as follows. Nucleated cell counts per sample were estimated from amplification of reference gene primers within the assay. To quantify the absolute abundance of each unique TCRbeta CDR3 rearrangement, sequence reads were collapsed and filtered. For each sample, productive Simpson clonality was calculated by taking the square root of Simpson's diversity index across productive rearrangements. TCRdb provides this immuneACCESS table in a form limited to in-frame rearrangements. Some clones are lacking; in checked studies, under half of them reflect an unresolved V gene, and why the rest are absent is not known. V and J calls and clone size come straight from that table; D and trimming were deduced from the DNA. The sample yields around 100,000 clones; 90% to 95% were counted once. 17% of the sample is taken by the ten largest.

The receptor was isolated from a man in his fifties or sixties with acute or convalescent COVID-19. In this chain, TRBV6-5 is recombined with TRBJ2-1; the D gene identity is not certain. Sequenced material: peripheral blood. Here the CDR3 is given as CASRKVEPSYNEQFF. The nucleotides read TGTGCCAGCAGGAAAGTGGAGCCCTCCTACAATGAGCAGTTCTTC.